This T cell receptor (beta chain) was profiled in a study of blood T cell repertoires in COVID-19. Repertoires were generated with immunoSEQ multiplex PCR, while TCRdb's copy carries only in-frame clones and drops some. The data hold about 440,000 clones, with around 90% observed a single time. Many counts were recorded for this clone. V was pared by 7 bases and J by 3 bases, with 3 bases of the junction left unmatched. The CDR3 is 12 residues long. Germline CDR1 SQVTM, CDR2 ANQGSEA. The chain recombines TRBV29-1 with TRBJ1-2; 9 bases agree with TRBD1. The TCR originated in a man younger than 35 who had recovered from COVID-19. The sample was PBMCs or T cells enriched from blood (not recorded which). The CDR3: CSGGQGDYGYTF. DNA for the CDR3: TGCAGCGGGGGACAGGGTGACTATGGCTACACCTTC.